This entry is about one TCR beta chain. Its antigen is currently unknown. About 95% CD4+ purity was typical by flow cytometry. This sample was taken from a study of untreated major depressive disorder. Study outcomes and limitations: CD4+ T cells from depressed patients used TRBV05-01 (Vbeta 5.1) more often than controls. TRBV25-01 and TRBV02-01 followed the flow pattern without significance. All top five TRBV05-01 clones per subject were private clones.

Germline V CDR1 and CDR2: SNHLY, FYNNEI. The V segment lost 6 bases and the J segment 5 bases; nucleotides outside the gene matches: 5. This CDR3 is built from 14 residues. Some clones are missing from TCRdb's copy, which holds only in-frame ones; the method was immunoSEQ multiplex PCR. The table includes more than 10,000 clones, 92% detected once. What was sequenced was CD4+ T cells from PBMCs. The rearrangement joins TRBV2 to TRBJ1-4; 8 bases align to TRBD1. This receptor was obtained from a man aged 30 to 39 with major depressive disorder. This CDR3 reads CASRWDRLNEKLFF. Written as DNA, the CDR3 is TGTGCCAGCAGGTGGGACAGGTTGAATGAAAAACTGTTTTTT.